Reported below is one TCR beta chain. Participants were aged roughly 18 to 100 years from some 24 US areas. Which cohort a participant joined came from the clinical history participants gave. Resolution of symptoms, clearance, or two negative PCRs was present in recovered Cohort 3 donors. This entry is derived from a study of blood T cell repertoires in COVID-19. Study as a whole: Acute and convalescent COVID-19 samples came from the United States, Italy and Spain.

The germline gives CDR1 LGHDT, CDR2 YNNKEL (reference sequence). V dropped 1 base and J dropped 6 bases, with 9 bases sitting between them. The CDR3 spans 14 residues. TCRdb keeps only in-frame clones here, not all; method: immunoSEQ multiplex PCR. This table has about 160,000 clones, around 84% appearing once. The chain uses TRBV3-1 (or the pseudogene TRBV3-2) and TRBJ2-2, with a weak D call TRBD1 (6 bases). This receptor was obtained from a man aged 45-60 years who had recovered from COVID-19. Sequenced material: PBMCs or T cells enriched from blood (not recorded which). The DNA for the CDR3 is TGTGCCAGCAGCCAAGCTCAGGGGTCCGGGGAGCTGTTTTTT. It translates to CASSQAQGSGELFF.